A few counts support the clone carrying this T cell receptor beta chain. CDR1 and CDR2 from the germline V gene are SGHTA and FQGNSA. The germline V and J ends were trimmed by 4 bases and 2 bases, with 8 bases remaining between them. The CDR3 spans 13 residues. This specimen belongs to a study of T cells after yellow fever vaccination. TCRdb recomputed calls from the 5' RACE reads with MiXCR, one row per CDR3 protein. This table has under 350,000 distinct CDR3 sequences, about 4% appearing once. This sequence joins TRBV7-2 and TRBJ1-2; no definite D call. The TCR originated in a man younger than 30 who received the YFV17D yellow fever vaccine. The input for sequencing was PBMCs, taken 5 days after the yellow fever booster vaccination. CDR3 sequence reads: CASSSAPNYGYTF. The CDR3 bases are TGTGCCAGCAGCTCCGCCCCGAACTATGGCTACACCTTC.